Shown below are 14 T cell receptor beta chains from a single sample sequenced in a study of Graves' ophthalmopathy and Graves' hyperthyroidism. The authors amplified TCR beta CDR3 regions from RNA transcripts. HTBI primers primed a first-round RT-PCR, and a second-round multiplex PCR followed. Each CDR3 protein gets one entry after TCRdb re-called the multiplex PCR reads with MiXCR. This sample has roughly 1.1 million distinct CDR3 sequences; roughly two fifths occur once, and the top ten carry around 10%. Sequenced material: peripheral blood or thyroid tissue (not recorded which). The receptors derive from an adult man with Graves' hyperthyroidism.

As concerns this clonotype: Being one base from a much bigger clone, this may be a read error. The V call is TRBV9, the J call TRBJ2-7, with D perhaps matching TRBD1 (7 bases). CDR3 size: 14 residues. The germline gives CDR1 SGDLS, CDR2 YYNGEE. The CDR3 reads CAGSETGRSYEQYF. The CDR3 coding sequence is TGTGCCGGCAGCGAGACAGGGAGGTCCTACGAGCAGTACTTC.

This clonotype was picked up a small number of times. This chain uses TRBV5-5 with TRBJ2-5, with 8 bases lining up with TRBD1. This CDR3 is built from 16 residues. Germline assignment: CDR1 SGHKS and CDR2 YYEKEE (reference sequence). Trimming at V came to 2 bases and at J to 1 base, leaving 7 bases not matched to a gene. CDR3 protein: CASSFGAGGFQETQYF. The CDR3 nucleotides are TGTGCCAGCAGCTTTGGGGCAGGGGGCTTCCAAGAGACCCAGTACTTC.

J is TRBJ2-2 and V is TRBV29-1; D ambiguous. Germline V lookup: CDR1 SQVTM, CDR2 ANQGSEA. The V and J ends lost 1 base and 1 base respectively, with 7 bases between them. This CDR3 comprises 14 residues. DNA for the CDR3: TGCAGCGTTGAAGGCGGAAAGAACACCGGGGAGCTGTTTTTT. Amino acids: CSVEGGKNTGELFF.

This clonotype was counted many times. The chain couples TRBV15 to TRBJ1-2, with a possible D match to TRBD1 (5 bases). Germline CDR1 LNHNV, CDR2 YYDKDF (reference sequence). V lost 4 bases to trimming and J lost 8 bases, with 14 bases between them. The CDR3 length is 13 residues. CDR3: CATSTGDHFGYTF. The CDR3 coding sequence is TGTGCCACCAGCACCGGGGACCACTTCGGCTACACCTTC.

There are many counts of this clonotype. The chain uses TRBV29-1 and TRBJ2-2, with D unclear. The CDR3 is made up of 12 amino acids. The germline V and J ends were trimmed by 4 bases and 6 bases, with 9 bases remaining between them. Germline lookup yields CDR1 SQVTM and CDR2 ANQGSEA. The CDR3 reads CSVASTSGELFF. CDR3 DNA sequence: TGCAGCGTTGCCTCAACCTCCGGGGAGCTGTTTTTT.

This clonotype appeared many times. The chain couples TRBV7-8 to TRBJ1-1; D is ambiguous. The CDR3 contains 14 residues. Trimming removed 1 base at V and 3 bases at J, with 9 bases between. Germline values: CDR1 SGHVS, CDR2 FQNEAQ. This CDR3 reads CASSLEDPDTEAFF. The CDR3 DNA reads TGTGCCAGCAGCTTAGAGGACCCTGACACTGAAGCTTTCTTT.

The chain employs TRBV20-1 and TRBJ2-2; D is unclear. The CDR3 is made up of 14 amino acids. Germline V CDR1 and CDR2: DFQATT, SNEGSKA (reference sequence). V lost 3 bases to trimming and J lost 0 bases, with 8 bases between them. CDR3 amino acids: CSARHHANTGELFF. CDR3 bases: TGCAGTGCTAGGCACCACGCGAACACCGGGGAGCTGTTTTTT.

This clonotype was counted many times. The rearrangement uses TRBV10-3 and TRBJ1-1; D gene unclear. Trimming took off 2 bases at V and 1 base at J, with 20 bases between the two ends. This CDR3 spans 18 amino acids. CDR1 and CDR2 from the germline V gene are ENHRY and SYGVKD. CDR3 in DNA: TGTGCCATCAGTGAGGATACTCTCGGATTGGATGAGAACACTGAAGCTTTCTTT. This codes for CAISEDTLGLDENTEAFF.

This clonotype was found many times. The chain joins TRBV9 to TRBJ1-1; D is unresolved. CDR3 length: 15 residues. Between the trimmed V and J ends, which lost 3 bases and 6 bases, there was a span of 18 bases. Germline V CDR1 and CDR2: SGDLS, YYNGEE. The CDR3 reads CASSARVTEGSEAFF. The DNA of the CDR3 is TGTGCCAGCAGCGCGAGGGTGACGGAGGGCTCTGAAGCTTTCTTT.

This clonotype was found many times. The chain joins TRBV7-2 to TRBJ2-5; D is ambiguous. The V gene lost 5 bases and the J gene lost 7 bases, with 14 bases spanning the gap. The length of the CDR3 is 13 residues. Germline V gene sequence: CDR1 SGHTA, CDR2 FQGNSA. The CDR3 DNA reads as TGTGCCAGCAGCCCGCCAACTTCGGGGACCCAGTACTTC. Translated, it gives CASSPPTSGTQYF.

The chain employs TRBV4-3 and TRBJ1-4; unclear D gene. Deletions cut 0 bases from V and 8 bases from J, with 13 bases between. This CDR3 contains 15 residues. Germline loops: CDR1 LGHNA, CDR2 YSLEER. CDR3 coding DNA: TGCGCCAGCAGCCAAGACGGAACAGAGAACGAAAAACTGTTTTTT. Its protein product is CASSQDGTENEKLFF.

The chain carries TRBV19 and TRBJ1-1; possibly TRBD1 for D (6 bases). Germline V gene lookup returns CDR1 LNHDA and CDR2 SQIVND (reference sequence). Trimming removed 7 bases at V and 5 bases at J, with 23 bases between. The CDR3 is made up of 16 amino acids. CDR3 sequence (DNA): TGTGCCAGTACCAATAAATGGATGGGGGGCGAGACTGAAGCTTTCTTT. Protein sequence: CASTNKWMGGETEAFF.

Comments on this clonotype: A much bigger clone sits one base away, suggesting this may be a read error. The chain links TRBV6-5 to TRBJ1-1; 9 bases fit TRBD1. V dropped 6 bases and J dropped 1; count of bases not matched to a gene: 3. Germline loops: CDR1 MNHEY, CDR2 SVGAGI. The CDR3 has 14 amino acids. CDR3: CASRGQGPNTEAFF. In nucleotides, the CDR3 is TGTGCCAGCAGGGGACAGGGACCGAACACTGAAGCTTTCTTT.

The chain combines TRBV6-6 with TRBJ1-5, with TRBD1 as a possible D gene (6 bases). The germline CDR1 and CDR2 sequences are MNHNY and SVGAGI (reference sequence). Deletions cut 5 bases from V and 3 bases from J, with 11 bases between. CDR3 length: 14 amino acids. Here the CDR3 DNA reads TGTGCCAGCAGTGAACAGGGTACCAATCAGCCCCAGCATTTT. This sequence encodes CASSEQGTNQPQHF.